The clone carrying this T cell receptor (beta chain) is classed as medium-sized. The target antigen is unknown. TCRdb reprocessed the 5' RACE reads via MiXCR and lists one record per CDR3 protein. The sample includes 8,000 to 9,500 distinct CDR3 sequences, more than 4% of them seen just once. This specimen comes from a study of spatial heterogeneity in lung cancer. Study-level background: Tumor regions showed TCR transcript counts that correlated strongly with a T cell module score from matched bulk RNA-seq.

Study-wide results and caveats: Tumoral mutation counts were tracked by counts of expanded intratumoral alpha and beta TCRs.

Trimming left V 7 bases short and J 6 bases short, with 15 bases between. Per germline, CDR1 SQVTM and CDR2 ANQGSEA. The CDR3 extends over 13 amino acids. Time point in this sample: sample taken at primary tumor resection. The TCR originated in a female donor with early-stage non-small cell lung cancer. The J gene is TRBJ2-2, the V gene TRBV29-1; D might be TRBD1 (6 bases). The input for sequencing was lung tumor tissue, taken at surgery. The CDR3 nucleotides are TGCAGCGGGATTTGGGGGCTCGCCGGGGAGCTGTTTTTT. Translated, it gives CSGIWGLAGELFF.